A selection of T cell receptor beta chains follows, all from one sample in a study of T cells after posttransplantation cyclophosphamide. Here immunoSEQ multiplex PCR was the method, and the copy in TCRdb shows in-frame clones only, minus some. Here the sample spans 50,000 to 65,000 clones, 70% to 90% being singletons. Sequenced input: PBMCs. The receptors come from a man aged 25 to 40 with a blood cancer, CMV-positive, and with a related stem cell donor. The CDR3 runs from the conserved cysteine through the conserved F or W. Each record gives: D gene, clone size, J gene, V gene, CDR3 DNA, CDR3 protein. The D gene is left open where the match is weak. Clone size is given for some rows only: seen once, a few or many times, or a class if the clone is expanded.

d_gene: NA
abundance: few
j_gene: TRBJ1-1
v_gene: TRBV6-7
CDR3nt: TGTGCCAGCAGTTCCGAAAAACCGCGAAAGGGGGACACTGAAGCTTTCTTT
CDR3aa: CASSSEKPRKGDTEAFF

d_gene: NA
abundance: NA
j_gene: TRBJ2-7
v_gene: TRBV4-1
CDR3nt: TGCGCCAGCAGCCCCAGGACAGCCTACGAGCAGTACTTC
CDR3aa: CASSPRTAYEQYF

d_gene: NA
abundance: NA
j_gene: TRBJ2-2
v_gene: TRBV9
CDR3nt: TGTGCCAGCAGCGTAGTAGACACCGGGGAGCTGTTTTTT
CDR3aa: CASSVVDTGELFF

d_gene: NA
abundance: NA
j_gene: TRBJ1-4
v_gene: TRBV29-1
CDR3nt: TGCAGCGTTGAGAATGCGGGGACCGGCGGGAAAAAACTGTTTTTT
CDR3aa: CSVENAGTGGKKLFF

d_gene: TRBD2
abundance: NA
j_gene: TRBJ2-2
v_gene: TRBV23-1
CDR3nt: TGCGCCAGCAGTCAGAGCGGGAGCTGCACCGGGGAGCTGTTTTTT
CDR3aa: CASSQSGSCTGELFF

d_gene: TRBD1
abundance: once
j_gene: TRBJ1-3
v_gene: TRBV30
CDR3nt: TGTGCCTGGAGTATCGGGACAGGGGCGAACACCATATATTTT
CDR3aa: CAWSIGTGANTIYF

d_gene: TRBD2
abundance: NA
j_gene: TRBJ2-5
v_gene: TRBV30
CDR3nt: TGTGCCTGGAGTGGCGGGGGGCGCGGGGCCCAGTACTTC
CDR3aa: CAWSGGGRGAQYF

d_gene: TRBD2
abundance: NA
j_gene: TRBJ2-1
v_gene: TRBV7-7
CDR3nt: TGTGCCAGCAGGTCTGGGACTAGCGGACGGAATGAGCAGTTCTTC
CDR3aa: CASRSGTSGRNEQFF

d_gene: NA
abundance: NA
j_gene: TRBJ2-2
v_gene: TRBV2
CDR3nt: TGTGCCAGCATCTCGACAGGAGGGAACACCGGGGAGCTGTTTTTT
CDR3aa: CASISTGGNTGELFF

d_gene: NA
abundance: NA
j_gene: TRBJ1-1
v_gene: TRBV5-5
CDR3nt: TGTGCCAGCAGCTTGGTAGTGGTTGGAGACGGTAAGAACACTGAAGCTTTCTTT
CDR3aa: CASSLVVVGDGKNTEAFF

d_gene: NA
abundance: NA
j_gene: TRBJ2-5
v_gene: TRBV21-1
CDR3nt: TGTGCCAGCAGCCCAGTACTCCGGGACAACCAAGAGACCCAGTACTTC
CDR3aa: CASSPVLRDNQETQYF

d_gene: TRBD2
abundance: NA
j_gene: TRBJ2-6
v_gene: TRBV19
CDR3nt: TGTGCCAGCCACCGACTAGCGGGTCTCTCTGGGGCCAACGTCCTGACTTTC
CDR3aa: CASHRLAGLSGANVLTF

d_gene: NA
abundance: once
j_gene: TRBJ2-7
v_gene: TRBV5-5
CDR3nt: TGTGCCAGCAGCCCCTGGACTGGCTCCTACGAGCAGTACTTC
CDR3aa: CASSPWTGSYEQYF

d_gene: TRBD1
abundance: NA
j_gene: TRBJ1-6
v_gene: TRBV5-1
CDR3nt: TGCGCCAGCAGCGGGACGGGACAGGGTGGATCACCCCTCCACTTT
CDR3aa: CASSGTGQGGSPLHF

d_gene: NA
abundance: NA
j_gene: TRBJ2-3
v_gene: TRBV18
CDR3nt: TGTGCCAGCTCAGACGGGACTCCCGGCGGGCGGTCGCAGTATTTT
CDR3aa: CASSDGTPGGRSQYF

d_gene: NA
abundance: NA
j_gene: TRBJ2-2
v_gene: TRBV6-1
CDR3nt: TGTGCCAGCAGTGAATTCGTGGAGTCGGGAAGGACCGGGGAGCTGTTTTTT
CDR3aa: CASSEFVESGRTGELFF

d_gene: TRBD2
abundance: NA
j_gene: TRBJ2-7
v_gene: TRBV27
CDR3nt: TGTGCCAGCAGTTTATTCCCTTCTAGCGGGAGCGACTACGAGCAGTACTTC
CDR3aa: CASSLFPSSGSDYEQYF

d_gene: TRBD2
abundance: NA
j_gene: TRBJ2-3
v_gene: TRBV6-6
CDR3nt: TGTGCCAGCAGTTACGGGGCGGGAGGGGATACGCAGTATTTT
CDR3aa: CASSYGAGGDTQYF

d_gene: NA
abundance: NA
j_gene: TRBJ1-5
v_gene: TRBV6-6
CDR3nt: TGTGCCAGCATCAGGCAGGTGGGTGAGCCCCAGCATTTT
CDR3aa: CASIRQVGEPQHF

d_gene: NA
abundance: NA
j_gene: TRBJ2-6
v_gene: TRBV7-2
CDR3nt: TGTGCCAGCAGCTCCCAAATAAAAGGGGGCTCTGGGGCCAACGTCCTGACTTTC
CDR3aa: CASSSQIKGGSGANVLTF

d_gene: TRBD1
abundance: NA
j_gene: TRBJ1-1
v_gene: TRBV6-5
CDR3nt: TGTGCCAGCAGTTCAACTCCGGGACAGGGAGCTTTCTTT
CDR3aa: CASSSTPGQGAFF

d_gene: NA
abundance: few
j_gene: TRBJ2-1
v_gene: TRBV30
CDR3nt: TGTGCCTCCGGTGTCGGGAGCTCCTACAATGAGCAGTTCTTC
CDR3aa: CASGVGSSYNEQFF

d_gene: NA
abundance: once
j_gene: TRBJ2-7
v_gene: TRBV18
CDR3nt: TGTGCCAGCTCACGCGATGGGCAGGCATACGAGCAGTACTTC
CDR3aa: CASSRDGQAYEQYF